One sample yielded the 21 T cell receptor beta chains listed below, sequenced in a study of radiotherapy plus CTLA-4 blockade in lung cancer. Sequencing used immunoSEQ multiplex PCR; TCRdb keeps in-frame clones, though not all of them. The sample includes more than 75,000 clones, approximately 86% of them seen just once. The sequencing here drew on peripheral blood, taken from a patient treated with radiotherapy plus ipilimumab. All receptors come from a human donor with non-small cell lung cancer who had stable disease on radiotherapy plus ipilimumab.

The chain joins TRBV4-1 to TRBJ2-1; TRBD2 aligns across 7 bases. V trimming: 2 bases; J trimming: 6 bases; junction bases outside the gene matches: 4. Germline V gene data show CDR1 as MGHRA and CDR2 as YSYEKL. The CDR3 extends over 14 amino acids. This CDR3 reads CASSQRERGNEQFF. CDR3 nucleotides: TGCGCCAGCAGCCAAAGGGAGCGGGGCAATGAGCAGTTCTTC.

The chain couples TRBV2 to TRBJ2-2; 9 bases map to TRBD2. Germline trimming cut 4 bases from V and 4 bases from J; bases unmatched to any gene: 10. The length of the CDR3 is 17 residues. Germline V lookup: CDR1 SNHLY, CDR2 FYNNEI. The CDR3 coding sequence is TGTGCCAGCAGTGTAGGAGCGGGAGGCTGGGGCACCGGGGAGCTGTTTTTT. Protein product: CASSVGAGGWGTGELFF.

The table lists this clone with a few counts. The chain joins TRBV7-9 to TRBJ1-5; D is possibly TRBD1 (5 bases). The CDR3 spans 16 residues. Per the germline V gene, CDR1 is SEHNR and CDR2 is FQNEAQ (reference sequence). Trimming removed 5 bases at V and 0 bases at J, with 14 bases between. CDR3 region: CASSQTAGLSNQPQHF. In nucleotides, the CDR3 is TGTGCCAGCAGCCAGACAGCAGGACTTAGCAATCAGCCCCAGCATTTT. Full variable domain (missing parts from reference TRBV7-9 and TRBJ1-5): DTGVSQNPRHKITKRGQNVTFRCDPISEHNRLYWYRQTLGQGPEFLTYFQNEAQLEKSRLLSDRFSAERPKGSFSTLEIQRTEQGDSAMYLCASSQTAGLSNQPQHFGDGTRLSIL.

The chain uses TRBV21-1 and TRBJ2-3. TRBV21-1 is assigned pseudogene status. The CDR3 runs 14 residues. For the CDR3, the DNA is TGTGCCAGCAGCAAATGCCCGGCCACAGATACGCAGTATTTT. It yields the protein CASSKCPATDTQYF.

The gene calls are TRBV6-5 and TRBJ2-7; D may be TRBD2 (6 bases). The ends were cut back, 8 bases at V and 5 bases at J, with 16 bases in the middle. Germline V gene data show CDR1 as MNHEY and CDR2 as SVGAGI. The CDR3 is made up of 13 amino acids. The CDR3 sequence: CASGGQGGHEQYF. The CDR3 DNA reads TGTGCCAGCGGTGGGCAGGGAGGACACGAGCAGTACTTC.

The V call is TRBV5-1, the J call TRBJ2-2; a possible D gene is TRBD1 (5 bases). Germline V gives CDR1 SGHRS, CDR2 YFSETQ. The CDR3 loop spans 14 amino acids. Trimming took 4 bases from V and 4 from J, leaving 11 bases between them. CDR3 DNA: TGCGCCAGCAGCCTAAGGACAAGCACCGGGGAGCTGTTTTTT. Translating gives CASSLRTSTGELFF.

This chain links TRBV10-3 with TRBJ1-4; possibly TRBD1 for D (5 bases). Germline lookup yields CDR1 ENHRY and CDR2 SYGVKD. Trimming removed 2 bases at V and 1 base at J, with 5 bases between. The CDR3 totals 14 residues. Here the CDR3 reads CAISEGGTNEKLFF. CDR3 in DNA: TGTGCCATCAGTGAGGGGGGAACTAATGAAAAACTGTTTTTT.

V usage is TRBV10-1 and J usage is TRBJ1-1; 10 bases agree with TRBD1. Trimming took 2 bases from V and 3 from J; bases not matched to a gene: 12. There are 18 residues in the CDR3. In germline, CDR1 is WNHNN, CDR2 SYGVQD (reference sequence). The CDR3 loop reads CASSEAGTGVLGDTEAFF. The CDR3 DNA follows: TGCGCCAGCAGTGAGGCCGGGACAGGGGTTTTGGGTGACACTGAAGCTTTCTTT.

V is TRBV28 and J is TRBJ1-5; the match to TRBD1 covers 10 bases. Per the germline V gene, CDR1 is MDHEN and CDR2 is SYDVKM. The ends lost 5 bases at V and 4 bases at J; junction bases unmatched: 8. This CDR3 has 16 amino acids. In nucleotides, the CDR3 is TGTGCCAGCAGTCCGGAGGACAGGGGGGGGAATCAGCCCCAGCATTTT. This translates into CASSPEDRGGNQPQHF.

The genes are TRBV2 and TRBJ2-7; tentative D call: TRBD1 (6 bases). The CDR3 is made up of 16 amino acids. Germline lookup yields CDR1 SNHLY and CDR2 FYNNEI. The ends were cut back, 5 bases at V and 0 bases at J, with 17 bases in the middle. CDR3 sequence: CASSNNRVGSSYEQYF. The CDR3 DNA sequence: TGTGCCAGCAGTAATAACAGGGTTGGAAGCTCCTACGAGCAGTACTTC.

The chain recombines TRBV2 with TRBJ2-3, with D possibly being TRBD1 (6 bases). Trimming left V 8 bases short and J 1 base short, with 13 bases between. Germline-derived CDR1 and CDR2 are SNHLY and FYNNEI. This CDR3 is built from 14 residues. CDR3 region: CASLGAWGTDTQYF. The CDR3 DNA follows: TGTGCCAGCTTGGGGGCTTGGGGCACAGATACGCAGTATTTT.

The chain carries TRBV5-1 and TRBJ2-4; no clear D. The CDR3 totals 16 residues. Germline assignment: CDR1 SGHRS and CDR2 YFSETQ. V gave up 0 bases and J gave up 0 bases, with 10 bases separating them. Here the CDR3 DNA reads TGCGCCAGCAGCTTGGCAGCCACGATAGCCAAAAACATTCAGTACTTC. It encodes CASSLAATIAKNIQYF.

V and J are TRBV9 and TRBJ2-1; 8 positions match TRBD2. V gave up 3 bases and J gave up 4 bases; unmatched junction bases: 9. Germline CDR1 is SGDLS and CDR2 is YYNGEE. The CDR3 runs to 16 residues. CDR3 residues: CASSGSSSGVYNEQFF. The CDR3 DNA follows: TGTGCCAGCAGCGGGAGCAGTAGCGGGGTTTACAATGAGCAGTTCTTC.

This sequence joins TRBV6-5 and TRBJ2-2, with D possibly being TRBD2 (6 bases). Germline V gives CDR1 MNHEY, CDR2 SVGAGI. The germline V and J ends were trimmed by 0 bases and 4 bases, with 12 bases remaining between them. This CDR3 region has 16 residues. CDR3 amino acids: CASSYSRTTLTGELFF. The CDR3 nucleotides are TGTGCCAGCAGTTACTCGCGGACTACCCTCACCGGGGAGCTGTTTTTT.

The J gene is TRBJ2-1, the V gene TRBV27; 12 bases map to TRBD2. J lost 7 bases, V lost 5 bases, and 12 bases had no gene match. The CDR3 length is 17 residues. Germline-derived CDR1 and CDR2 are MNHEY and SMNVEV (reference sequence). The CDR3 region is CASSIPLTSGSNNEQFF. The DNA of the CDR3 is TGTGCCAGCAGTATCCCCTTGACTAGCGGGAGTAATAATGAGCAGTTCTTC.

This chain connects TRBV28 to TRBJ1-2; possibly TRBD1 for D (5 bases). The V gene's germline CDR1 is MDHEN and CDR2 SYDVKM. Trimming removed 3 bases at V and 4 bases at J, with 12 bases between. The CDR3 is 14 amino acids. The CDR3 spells CASSFRGYIYGYTF. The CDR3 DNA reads TGTGCCAGCAGTTTTCGGGGGTATATCTATGGCTACACCTTC.

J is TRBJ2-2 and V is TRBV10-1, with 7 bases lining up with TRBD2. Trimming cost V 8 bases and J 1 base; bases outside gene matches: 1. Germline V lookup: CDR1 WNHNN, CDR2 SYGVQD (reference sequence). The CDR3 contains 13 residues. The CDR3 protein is CASGGENTGELFF. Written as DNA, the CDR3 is TGCGCCAGCGGGGGGGAGAACACCGGGGAGCTGTTTTTT.

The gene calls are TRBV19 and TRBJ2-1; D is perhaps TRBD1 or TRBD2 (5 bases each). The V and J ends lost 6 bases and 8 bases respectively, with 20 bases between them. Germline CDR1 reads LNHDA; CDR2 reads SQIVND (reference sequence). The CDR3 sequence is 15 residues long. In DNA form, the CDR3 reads TGTGCCAGTAGACTCAGGGAGTCGGGCGTGGATGAGCAGTTCTTC. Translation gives CASRLRESGVDEQFF.

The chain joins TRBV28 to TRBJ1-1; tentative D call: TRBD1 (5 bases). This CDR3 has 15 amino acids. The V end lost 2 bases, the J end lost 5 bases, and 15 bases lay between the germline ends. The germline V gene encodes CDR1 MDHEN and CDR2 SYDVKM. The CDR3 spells CASSLRGPGMTEAFF. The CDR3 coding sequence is TGTGCCAGCAGTTTAAGGGGCCCCGGGATGACTGAAGCTTTCTTT.

This chain's CDR3 is CASSPTGSRSYNEQFF. The CDR3 DNA reads as TGCGCCAGCAGCCCCACAGGGAGTCGCTCCTACAATGAGCAGTTCTTC. The rearrangement uses TRBV5-1 and TRBJ2-1; tentatively, D is TRBD1 (6 bases). The CDR3 covers 16 residues. V was clipped by 4 bases and J by 0 bases, with 14 bases between them. Germline assignment: CDR1 SGHRS and CDR2 YFSETQ.

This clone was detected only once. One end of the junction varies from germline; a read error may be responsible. This chain's CDR3 is CASSVWASGGEEAQYF. The CDR3 DNA reads TGTGCCAGCAGTGTTTGGGCTAGCGGGGGGGAAGAGGCCCAGTACTTC. The chain has TRBV2 and TRBJ2-5; 12 bases map to TRBD2. The germline V gene encodes CDR1 SNHLY and CDR2 FYNNEI. The CDR3 extends over 16 amino acids.